Listed here is a single T cell receptor (beta chain). What it binds is not known. Germline V gene sequence: CDR1 SEHNR, CDR2 FQNEAQ (reference sequence). The CDR3 is 16 residues long. V was clipped by 2 bases and J by 2 bases, with 16 bases between them. These data come from a study of T-cell reconstitution after alpha-beta-depleted transplantation in children. Study-wide findings and caveats: Reportedly, roughly two months post-transplant, alpha-beta T cells arose from several hundred expanded graft clones.

The library targeted TCRbeta and was prepared with unique molecular identifiers. TCRdb re-derived calls from the PCR reads in MiXCR, one entry per CDR3 protein. The sample holds 450,000 to 550,000 distinct CDR3 sequences, about an eighth seen once. This receptor was identified in a female patient aged 2-10 years who had a stem cell transplant for aplastic anemia, so the T cells may come from the graft donor. V is TRBV7-9 and J is TRBJ2-7; TRBD2 is a possible D gene (5 bases). Material: PBMCs, mostly from graft donor cells, obtained 180 days after TCRalphabeta/CD19-depleted stem cell transplant. This CDR3 is CASSLMYRGKPYEQYF. CDR3 DNA sequence: TGTGCCAGCAGCTTAATGTATCGGGGAAAACCCTACGAGCAGTACTTC.